This entry lists 22 T cell receptor beta chains sequenced from one sample in a study of PD-L1 blockade in urothelial cancer (dated by TCRdb to about 2017). The sample's time point label is to be understood as: pretreatment peripheral blood. Library prep was done by the immunoSEQ multiplex PCR assay. TCRdb obtained this table from immuneACCESS and retained in-frame rearrangements with V and J assigned. These tables miss some clones; where compared with another copy, unresolved V genes account for less than half of the shortfall, and the remainder is unexplained. Recorded for this sample are about 87,000 clones; 70% to 90% of them occurred a single time. The top ten constitute around 1% of the sample. The source material was PBMCs, sampled around atezolizumab (anti-PD-L1) treatment. All receptors derive from a woman older than 75 with urothelial cancer.

The chain carries TRBV6-5 and TRBJ2-1, with 10 bases matching TRBD2. CDR1 is MNHEY, CDR2 SVGAGI, per germline. V was pared by 0 bases and J by 9 bases, with 8 bases of the junction left unmatched. This CDR3 region has 16 residues. The CDR3 region is CASSYSALAGSGEQFF. The DNA of the CDR3 is TGTGCCAGCAGTTACTCGGCACTAGCGGGATCGGGTGAGCAGTTCTTC.

The chain combines TRBV6-1 with TRBJ1-1, with D unresolved. V lost 1 base, J lost 4 bases, and 13 bases lay in between. This CDR3 has 15 amino acids. Germline V gene data show CDR1 as MNHNS and CDR2 as SASEGT. The CDR3, as DNA: TGTGCCAGCAGTGAAGTAGGTAGGAGTGGCACTGAAGCTTTCTTT. Protein product: CASSEVGRSGTEAFF.

This chain joins TRBV7-3 and TRBJ2-7; the match to TRBD2 covers 8 bases. V was clipped by 2 bases and J by 6 bases; unmatched bases: 6. Germline V gives CDR1 SGHTA, CDR2 FQGTGA. This CDR3 has 14 residues. Here the CDR3 DNA reads TGTGCCAGCAGCTTAGGGGGACTAGGAGGCGAGCAGTACTTC. Its protein is CASSLGGLGGEQYF.

The chain joins TRBV7-9 to TRBJ2-1; TRBD2 is a possible D gene (6 bases). The CDR3 covers 16 residues. V was pared by 2 bases and J by 5 bases, with 16 bases between. Germline V CDR1 and CDR2: SEHNR, FQNEAQ (reference sequence). The CDR3, as DNA: TGTGCCAGCAGCTTAAACTGGGGCGGGGTCAACAATGAGCAGTTCTTC. Encoded protein: CASSLNWGGVNNEQFF.

V usage is TRBV21-1 and J usage is TRBJ2-3; TRBD1 is taken as the D call from the table, unchecked against the DNA. TRBV21-1 is a known pseudogene. CDR3 length equals 13 residues. The DNA of the CDR3 is TGTGCCAGCAGCAAAGGACAGAGAGATACGCAGTATTTT. Translation gives CASSKGQRDTQYF.

J is TRBJ2-6 and V is TRBV18; 8 nucleotides match TRBD1. Trimming took 4 bases from V and 4 from J; bases not matched to a gene: 6. Germline CDR1 is KGHSH and CDR2 is LQKENI. The CDR3 runs to 16 residues. CDR3 DNA: TGTGCCAGCTCACTAGGACAGGGTGCAGGGGCCAACGTCCTGACTTTC. Translated, it gives CASSLGQGAGANVLTF.

The rearrangement joins TRBV19 to TRBJ2-1; TRBD2 aligns across 9 bases. The trim removed 3 bases at V and 7 bases at J, leaving 7 bases unmatched. Germline loops: CDR1 LNHDA, CDR2 SQIVND (reference sequence). The CDR3 runs 15 residues. The DNA of the CDR3 is TGTGCCAGTAGTATCTCGGGCGGGAGGGGAAATGAGCAGTTCTTC. Amino acids: CASSISGGRGNEQFF.

The chain links TRBV5-6 to TRBJ1-1; 8 bases align to TRBD1. Germline V CDR1 and CDR2: SGHDT, YYEEEE. CDR3 size: 14 residues. The J segment lost 6 bases and the V segment lost 1 base, leaving 5 bases of the junction unmatched. The CDR3 loop is CASSLYLRGPEAFF. For the CDR3, the DNA is TGTGCCAGCAGCTTGTACCTCAGGGGGCCTGAAGCTTTCTTT.

The rearrangement uses TRBV30 and TRBJ2-1; D possibly corresponds to TRBD2 (6 bases). V was trimmed by 4 bases and J by 0 bases, leaving 19 bases between them. The CDR3 extends over 17 amino acids. Germline V gene lookup returns CDR1 GTSNPN and CDR2 SVGIG (reference sequence). CDR3 DNA: TGTGCCTGGACCCGCCCTCCACTAGCAGACTCCTACAATGAGCAGTTCTTC. Translation: CAWTRPPLADSYNEQFF.

The V gene is TRBV5-4, the J gene TRBJ2-7; TRBD2 matches 8 bases. The CDR3 totals 15 residues. The ends lost 0 bases at V and 5 bases at J; junction bases unmatched: 7. Per the germline V gene, CDR1 is SGHNT and CDR2 is YYREEE (reference sequence). The CDR3 DNA reads as TGTGCCAGCAGCTTGGTCGGGGGGGTGTGGAACGAGCAGTACTTC. Its translation is CASSLVGGVWNEQYF.

The chain joins TRBV28 to TRBJ1-4; D unresolved. Per the germline V gene, CDR1 is MDHEN and CDR2 is SYDVKM. The CDR3 is 13 amino acids. V gave up 8 bases and J gave up 2 bases, with 9 bases separating them. The CDR3 DNA sequence: TGTGCCAGCGAGAGGGTTACTAATGAAAAACTGTTTTTT. As protein: CASERVTNEKLFF.

The chain couples TRBV7-9 to TRBJ2-1; 11 nucleotides align to TRBD2. The CDR3 has 17 amino acids. CDR1 is SEHNR and CDR2 is FQNEAQ in the germline V gene (reference sequence). With V trimmed by 8 bases and J by 5 bases, 14 bases remained unmatched. In nucleotides, the CDR3 is TGTGCCAGCGGGGCTAGCGGGGGGTACCCATCTAACAATGAGCAGTTCTTC. This sequence encodes CASGASGGYPSNNEQFF. Variable domain in full (rest from reference TRBV7-9 and TRBJ2-1): DTGVSQNPRHKITKRGQNVTFRCDPISEHNRLYWYRQTLGQGPEFLTYFQNEAQLEKSRLLSDRFSAERPKGSFSTLEIQRTEQGDSAMYLCASGASGGYPSNNEQFFGPGTRLTVL.

The chain has TRBV18 and TRBJ1-1; 8 bases agree with TRBD1. CDR1 and CDR2 (germline): KGHSH, LQKENI. With V trimmed by 3 bases and J by 5 bases, 14 bases remained unmatched. The CDR3 is 17 residues long. For the CDR3, the DNA is TGTGCCAGCTCACCCGAACCCTTGACAGGGGTCGGGACTGAAGCTTTCTTT. Translation gives CASSPEPLTGVGTEAFF.

The gene calls are TRBV9 and TRBJ1-4, with no clear D. Trimming removed 4 bases from V and 0 bases from J, with 10 bases in between. From germline, CDR1 is SGDLS and CDR2 YYNGEE. The CDR3 is 15 amino acids. The CDR3 DNA follows: TGTGCCAGCAGCTTCGCACTTACAACTAATGAAAAACTGTTTTTT. Protein sequence: CASSFALTTNEKLFF.

The chain uses TRBV7-3 and TRBJ2-2; D is unclear. The germline V gene encodes CDR1 SGHTA and CDR2 FQGTGA. The CDR3 has 13 residues. Trimming shortened V by 6 bases and J by 8 bases, and 13 bases separated the two germline ends. CDR3 nucleotide sequence: TGTGCCAGCAGTTCTAAACTTGTTGGGGAGCTGTTTTTT. Its protein product is CASSSKLVGELFF.

This clone was seen only a few times. The V and J genes are TRBV9 and TRBJ1-1, with D tentatively TRBD1 (6 bases). CDR1 and CDR2 (germline): SGDLS, YYNGEE. The CDR3 length is 15 residues. V gave up 3 bases and J gave up 0 bases, with 12 bases separating them. The CDR3 protein is CASSAPGTLNTEAFF. CDR3 nucleotides: TGTGCCAGCAGCGCACCCGGGACATTGAACACTGAAGCTTTCTTT.

The chain links TRBV27 to TRBJ2-3; the match to TRBD1 covers 12 bases. The CDR3 covers 15 residues. Germline CDR1 reads MNHEY; CDR2 reads SMNVEV (reference sequence). V shed 6 bases and J 6 bases; nucleotides not matched to a gene: 7. The CDR3 region is CASSLGTGGLDTQYF. In nucleotides, the CDR3 is TGTGCCAGCAGCCTTGGGACAGGGGGCTTGGATACGCAGTATTTT.

The chain recombines TRBV4-1 with TRBJ1-3, with unresolved D. Germline values: CDR1 MGHRA, CDR2 YSYEKL. V was cut by 0 bases and J by 2 bases, with 8 bases left in between. The CDR3 is made up of 15 amino acids. The CDR3 region has the DNA TGCGCCAGCAGCCAAGATGGAGGGCCTGGAAACACCATATATTTT. Protein sequence: CASSQDGGPGNTIYF.

Comments on this clone: Other nucleotide sequences from this sample produce the same CDR3. V and J are TRBV19 and TRBJ2-7, with 8 bases identical to TRBD1. Germline V gene lookup returns CDR1 LNHDA and CDR2 SQIVND (reference sequence). Trimming cost V 2 bases and J 4 bases; bases outside gene matches: 1. CDR3 size: 13 residues. As DNA, the CDR3 is TGTGCCAGTAGTATACGACAGGGGTACGAGCAGTACTTC. Translated, it gives CASSIRQGYEQYF.

The chain recombines TRBV5-5 with TRBJ1-1; 9 nucleotides match TRBD1. CDR1 and CDR2 (germline): SGHKS, YYEKEE (reference sequence). Trimming cost V 4 bases and J 4 bases; bases outside gene matches: 5. This CDR3 comprises 14 residues. CDR3 DNA: TGTGCCAGCAGCCGGGAGACAGGGGGCACTGAAGCTTTCTTT. Translated, it gives CASSRETGGTEAFF.

The chain has TRBV5-1 and TRBJ2-7, with 12 bases aligning to TRBD2. Unmatched junction bases numbered 5, after V lost 2 bases and J lost 2 bases. The germline CDR1 and CDR2 sequences are SGHRS and YFSETQ. The CDR3 has 16 residues. The DNA of the CDR3 is TGCGCCAGCAGCTTTGGAGGACTAGCGGGAACCTACGAGCAGTACTTC. Translating it yields CASSFGGLAGTYEQYF.

The CDR3 reads CASSIVWRTSGGQFF. As DNA, the CDR3 is TGTGCCAGTAGTATAGTATGGCGGACTAGCGGGGGGCAGTTCTTC. V and J are TRBV19 and TRBJ2-1, with 13 bases aligning to TRBD2. This CDR3 comprises 15 residues. V lost 1 base, J lost 12 bases, and 6 bases stayed unmatched. The germline CDR1 and CDR2 sequences are LNHDA and SQIVND (reference sequence).